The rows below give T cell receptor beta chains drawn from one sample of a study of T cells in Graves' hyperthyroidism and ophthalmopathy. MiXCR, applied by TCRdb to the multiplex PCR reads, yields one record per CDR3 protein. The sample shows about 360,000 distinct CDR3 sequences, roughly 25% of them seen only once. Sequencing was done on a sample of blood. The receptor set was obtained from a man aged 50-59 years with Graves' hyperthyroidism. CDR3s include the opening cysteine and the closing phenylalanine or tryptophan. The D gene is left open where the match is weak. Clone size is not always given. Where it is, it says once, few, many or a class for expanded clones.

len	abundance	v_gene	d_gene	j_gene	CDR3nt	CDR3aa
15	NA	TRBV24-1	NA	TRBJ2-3	TGTGCCACCAGTGACCGTGACGGCCGTCAAGATACGCAGTATTTT	CATSDRDGRQDTQYF
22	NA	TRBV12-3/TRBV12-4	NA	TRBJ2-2	TGTGCCAGCAGTTTTCTAACCGGGACAGGCAGGGACAGCGGGAGTCCGACCGGGGAGCTGTTTTTT	CASSFLTGTGRDSGSPTGELFF
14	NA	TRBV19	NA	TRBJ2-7	TGTGCCAGTAGTACGTTCCAGGAGGTCCACGAGCAGTACTTC	CASSTFQEVHEQYF
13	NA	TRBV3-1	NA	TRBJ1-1	TGTGCCAGCAGCCTACTTGAATTCACTGAAGCTTTCTTT	CASSLLEFTEAFF
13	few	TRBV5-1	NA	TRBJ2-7	TGCGCCAGCAGCTCCCAGGACCTCTACGAGCAGTACTTC	CASSSQDLYEQYF
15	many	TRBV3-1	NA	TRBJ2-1	TGTGCCAGCAGCCAAGACCCAGGGGCCGGGAATGAGCAGTTCTTC	CASSQDPGAGNEQFF
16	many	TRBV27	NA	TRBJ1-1	TGTGCCAGCAGTTTATCATGGCCCGGGGAGTGGACTGAAGCTTTCTTT	CASSLSWPGEWTEAFF
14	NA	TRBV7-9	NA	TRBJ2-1	TGTGCCAGCAGCCGACCGCAGGTTGGGGAAGAGCAGTTCTTC	CASSRPQVGEEQFF
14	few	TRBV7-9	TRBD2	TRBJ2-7	TGTGCCAGCAGCTCTACTAGCGGGAGGGGAGAGCAGTACTTC	CASSSTSGRGEQYF
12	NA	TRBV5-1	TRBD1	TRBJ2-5	TGCGCCAGCAGCGCGGACAGGGAGGCCCAGTACTTC	CASSADREAQYF
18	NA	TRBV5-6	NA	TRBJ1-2	TGTGCCAGCAGCTTTGGCGGTTATTCAATGACGGAGCGCTATGGCTACACCTTC	CASSFGGYSMTERYGYTF
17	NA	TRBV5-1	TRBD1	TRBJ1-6	TGCGCCAGCAGCTTTACCGGGACAGGGGGCGCGGATTCACCCCTCCACTTT	CASSFTGTGGADSPLHF
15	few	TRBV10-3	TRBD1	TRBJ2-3	TGTGCCATCAGTGAGGTGACAGGGATGACAGATACGCAGTATTTT	CAISEVTGMTDTQYF
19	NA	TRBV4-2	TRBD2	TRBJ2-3	TGTGCCAGCAGCCAAGATGGACAACTAGGAGCGGGAGTTGCAGATACGCAGTATTTT	CASSQDGQLGAGVADTQYF
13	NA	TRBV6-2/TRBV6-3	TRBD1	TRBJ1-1	TGTGCCAGCATTGACAGGGGGAACACTGAAGCTTTCTTT	CASIDRGNTEAFF
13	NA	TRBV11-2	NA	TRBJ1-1	TGTGCCAGCGGGACTTCTGACAGACCTGAAGCTTTCTTT	CASGTSDRPEAFF
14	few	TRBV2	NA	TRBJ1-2	TGTGCCAGCAGTTTCGACGGGGACAACTATGGCTACACCTTC	CASSFDGDNYGYTF
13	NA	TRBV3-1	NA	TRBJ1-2	TGTGCCAGCAGCTGGGGGGGAACGGGTGGCTACACCTTC	CASSWGGTGGYTF
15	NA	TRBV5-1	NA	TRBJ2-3	TGCGCCAGCAGCCTCCAAACGGGCGGCACAGATACGCAGTATTTT	CASSLQTGGTDTQYF
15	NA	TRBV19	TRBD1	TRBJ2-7	TGTGCCAGTAGTATCCCCGGGACAGGGTCCTACGAGCAGTACTTC	CASSIPGTGSYEQYF
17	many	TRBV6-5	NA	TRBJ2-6	TGTGCCAGCAGCTACTGGAGGCGAGGCTCTGGGGCCAACGTCCTGACTTTC	CASSYWRRGSGANVLTF
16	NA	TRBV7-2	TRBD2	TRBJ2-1	TGTGCCAGCAGCTTAACTTCTAGCGGGGGGTACAATGAGCAGTTCTTC	CASSLTSSGGYNEQFF
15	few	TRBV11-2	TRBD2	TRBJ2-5	TGTGCCAGCAGTGATGCTAGCGGGAATCAAGAGACCCAGTACTTC	CASSDASGNQETQYF
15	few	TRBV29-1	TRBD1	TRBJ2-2	TGCAGCGCCACACCTGGACAGGGGAACACCGGGGAGCTGTTTTTT	CSATPGQGNTGELFF
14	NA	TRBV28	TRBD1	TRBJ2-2	TGTGCCAGCATCCCGGGACAGTACACCGGGGAGCTGTTTTTT	CASIPGQYTGELFF
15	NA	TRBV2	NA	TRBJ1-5	TGTGCCAGCAGCCCGGACACAGGAAGAGGTCAGCCCCAGCATTTT	CASSPDTGRGQPQHF
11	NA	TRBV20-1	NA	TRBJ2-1	TGCAGTGGGGACCTAAGCAATGAGCAGTTCTTC	CSGDLSNEQFF
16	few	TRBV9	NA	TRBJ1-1	TGTGCCAGCAGCCCGAGGGCCCTGGGTGCGGACACTGAAGCTTTCTTT	CASSPRALGADTEAFF
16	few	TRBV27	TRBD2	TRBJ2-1	TGTGCCAGCAGACCAATAGCGGGAGGACTGTGGAATGAGCAGTTCTTC	CASRPIAGGLWNEQFF
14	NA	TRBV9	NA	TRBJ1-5	TGTGCCAGCAGCGCAGGCCTTAGCAATCAGCCCCAGCATTTT	CASSAGLSNQPQHF
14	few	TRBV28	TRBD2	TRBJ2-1	TGTGCCAGCACCCCTAGCGGGAGCTGGAATGAGCAGTTCTTC	CASTPSGSWNEQFF
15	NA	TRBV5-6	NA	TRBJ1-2	TGTGCCAGCAGCTTGGACAGGGCGGTCTTCTATGGCTACACCTTC	CASSLDRAVFYGYTF
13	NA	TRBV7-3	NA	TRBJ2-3	TGTGCCAGCAGCTTATCGACCCGCAGTACGCAGTATTTT	CASSLSTRSTQYF
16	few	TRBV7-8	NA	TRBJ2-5	TGTGCCAGCAGTTCGGGGTCCGGAGGAGTTCAAGAGACCCAGTACTTC	CASSSGSGGVQETQYF
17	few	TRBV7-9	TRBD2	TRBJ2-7	TGTGCCAGCAGCTTAGGGTCTTTGCGGGAGGGCTCCTACGAGCAGTACTTC	CASSLGSLREGSYEQYF
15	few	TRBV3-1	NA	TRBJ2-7	TGTGCCAGCAGCCAAGAGGTCAGAAACGCCTACGAGCAGTACTTC	CASSQEVRNAYEQYF
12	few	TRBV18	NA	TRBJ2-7	TGTGCCAGCTCACCGCGGACGGAAATGCAGTACTTC	CASSPRTEMQYF
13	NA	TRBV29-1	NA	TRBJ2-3	TGCAGCGAGAAAGCTAAAGGGTTGGATACGCAGTATTTT	CSEKAKGLDTQYF
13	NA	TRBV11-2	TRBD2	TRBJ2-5	TGTGCCAGCAGCTTTAGCGGGGAAGAGACCCAGTACTTC	CASSFSGEETQYF
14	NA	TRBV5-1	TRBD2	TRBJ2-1	TGCGCCAGCCAACTAGCGGGAGCATACAATGAGCAGTTCTTC	CASQLAGAYNEQFF
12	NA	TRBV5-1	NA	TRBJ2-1	TGCGCCAGCAGCTCTCCAGGGGATGAGCAGTTCTTC	CASSSPGDEQFF